What follows is one T cell receptor (beta chain) and its context. No antigen is known for it. The sample holds no much larger clone one base away, and base qualities are not on file. The germline V gene (reference sequence) supplies CDR1 LNHDA and CDR2 SQIVND. Including cysteine and phenylalanine, the CDR3 has 13 amino acids. This entry keeps only the CDR3 DNA: 39 bases, framed from base 1. Deletion took 7 bases off V and 4 bases off J, with a span of 10 bases between the germline ends. This sample is drawn from a study of glioma-infiltrating T cells (dated by TCRdb to 2016 to 2017). A note on the overall study: Sequencing of TCR alpha- and beta-chain repertoires was performed on glioma tissue, on non-neoplastic brain tissue, and on matched peripheral blood mononuclear cells. The paired cohort was made up of three low-grade glioma patients, several primary glioblastoma patients and three non-glioma patients who contributed non-neoplastic brain tissue. Each tissue-infiltrating repertoire was compared with the same patient's peripheral blood repertoire to measure divergence between tissue and blood T-cell populations.

Results and caveats for the whole study, not just this receptor: Group comparisons rested on small numbers: three non-neoplastic, three low-grade glioma and seven or eight glioblastoma patients. Tissue and blood shared very few CDR3 sequences, a result attributed to high CDR3 diversity and limited sampling. In non-neoplastic patients, VJ-independent divergence between tissue and blood fell below expectation, whereas in all gliomas, and especially in low-grade gliomas, the divergence rose above expectation.

The iRepertoire nested amplicon-rescue multiplex PCR (arm-PCR) platform was used to amplify TCR alpha and beta CDR3 regions from RNA. For one-step reverse transcription and amplification, about 95-400 ng of tissue mRNA or PBMC total RNA was used as input. Following bead purification, Illumina adapters were added through a secondary multiplex PCR, and the libraries were then gel-purified between 200 and 400 bp. Demultiplexing relied on internal 6-nucleotide barcodes carried by the libraries. Sequencing of libraries was performed on an Illumina MiSeq with 2x220 or 2x250 nucleotide paired-end reads. As for how the authors treated the data: Paired reads were merged using FLASH 1.2.11 and were aligned to the GRCh37 human genome using BWA-MEM, after which TRA and TRB reads were extracted. An IMGT-derived reference of cassette sequences and CDR3 motifs, with pseudogenes included, was used for V and J assignment. Reads were translated in three frames, and productive CDR3s were defined by a C…FGXG motif without stop codons. A clonotype was defined as a unique combination of a V-J cassette pair and a CDR3 amino acid sequence. Hamming distance filtering was applied to reads, with thresholds set by the sequence error rate of each sample in mapped regions. TCRdb itself trimmed the public reads at Q25 with fastp, ran MiXCR and retained productive beta chains. Identical CDR3 proteins give one entry, which carries the most common genes and DNA. Clone size and V and J calls follow TCRdb, not the original study. For this sample the table gives some 160,000 distinct CDR3 sequences, of which more than 35% were detected only once. Around 5.3% of the sample is held by the ten biggest clonotypes.

The clonotype originates from a human donor with low-grade glioma or glioblastoma, undergoing nonglioma brain surgery, or in good health (not recorded which). Sequencing input: glioma tissue, nonneoplastic brain tissue, or PBMCs (not recorded which). The rearrangement joined TRBV19 to TRBJ2-2; no D gene can be assigned with confidence. This receptor carries the CDR3 CASTRPFTGELFF. The bases are TGTGCCAGTACACGACCGTTCACCGGGGAGCTGTTTTTT.